One and the same sample provided the 15 T cell receptor beta chains below, sequenced in a study of T cell changes during pregnancy in multiple sclerosis. Libraries were prepared by immunoSEQ multiplex PCR; TCRdb keeps only in-frame clonotypes and omits some of them. The profile shows around 72,000 clones, 90% to 95% of them singletons. The sample was peripheral blood, taken in the third trimester of pregnancy. These receptors all come from a female donor in good health, enrolled as a control in a pregnancy study.

The V and J genes are TRBV30 and TRBJ1-6, with 8 bases matching TRBD1. This CDR3 is 13 amino acids long. The germline CDR1 and CDR2 sequences are GTSNPN and SVGIG (reference sequence). V gave up 8 bases and J gave up 7 bases; unmatched junction bases: 7. CDR3 loop: CAHSTGENSPLHF. CDR3 nucleotides: TGTGCCCACTCGACAGGGGAAAATTCACCCCTCCACTTT.

This clone was detected only once. The chain combines TRBV4-2 with TRBJ2-2, with D possibly TRBD1 on 6 matching bases. The CDR3 length is 18 residues. V was pared by 0 bases and J by 4 bases, with 18 bases between. Germline CDR1 is LGHNA and CDR2 is YNFKEQ. The CDR3 DNA sequence: TGTGCCAGCAGCCAAGATTATAGGGTAGGACAGATCACCGGGGAGCTGTTTTTT. It specifies CASSQDYRVGQITGELFF.

The chain has TRBV2 and TRBJ2-1, with no clear D. Trimming shortened V by 8 bases and J by 9 bases, and 8 bases separated the two germline ends. The CDR3 contains 10 residues. Per germline, CDR1 SNHLY and CDR2 FYNNEI. The CDR3 reads CASEVSEQFF. CDR3 DNA sequence: TGTGCCAGCGAGGTGAGTGAGCAGTTCTTC.

The chain joins TRBV27 to TRBJ1-3, with D maybe TRBD1 (6 bases). The germline V gene has CDR1 MNHEY and CDR2 SMNVEV (reference sequence). Trimming took off 4 bases at V and 0 bases at J, with 22 bases between the two ends. This CDR3 spans 19 amino acids. CDR3 in amino acids: CASSSKGARGFNSGNTIYF. CDR3 sequence (DNA): TGTGCCAGCAGTTCTAAAGGGGCCAGGGGATTTAACTCTGGAAACACCATATATTTT.

V and J are TRBV19 and TRBJ1-5; TRBD1 agrees at 8 bases. The CDR3 loop spans 15 amino acids. The germline CDR1 and CDR2 sequences are LNHDA and SQIVND (reference sequence). V was pared by 4 bases and J by 6 bases, with 8 bases of the junction left unmatched. The CDR3 here is CASSKDRERGQPQHF. The DNA of the CDR3 is TGTGCCAGTAGTAAGGACAGGGAAAGGGGTCAGCCCCAGCATTTT.

The genes are TRBV10-3 and TRBJ1-1; 10 bases are shared with TRBD1. V lost 8 bases and J lost 6; bases outside the gene matches: 6. CDR1 ENHRY and CDR2 SYGVKD come from the germline V gene. The length of the CDR3 is 13 residues. The CDR3 region has the DNA TGTGCCATCCGGGGACAGGGGAAGTCTGAAGCTTTCTTT. Its translation is CAIRGQGKSEAFF.

The gene calls are TRBV4-1 and TRBJ2-7; possible D gene TRBD1, 5 bases. Trimming took off 4 bases at V and 2 bases at J, with 15 bases between the two ends. CDR1 and CDR2 from the germline V gene are MGHRA and YSYEKL. This CDR3 contains 15 residues. The CDR3 region has the DNA TGCGCCAGCAGCCCTCTAAGGGGCAGGGCCTACGAGCAGTACTTC. Residues: CASSPLRGRAYEQYF.

The chain uses TRBV14 and TRBJ2-7; TRBD1 agrees at 10 bases. CDR3 size: 14 residues. Trimming cost V 4 bases and J 11 bases; bases outside gene matches: 11. Germline loops: CDR1 SGHDN, CDR2 FVKESK. The CDR3 loop is CASSRTRTGGNEYF. As DNA, the CDR3 is TGTGCCAGCAGCCGGACCAGGACAGGGGGTAATGAGTACTTC.

This chain connects TRBV7-2 to TRBJ2-7; tentative D call: TRBD1 (6 bases). From germline, CDR1 is SGHTA and CDR2 FQGNSA. V was shortened by 4 bases and J by 3 bases, with 13 bases between the two germline ends. CDR3 length equals 14 residues. The CDR3 sequence: CASSWQGYNYEQYF. CDR3 DNA sequence: TGTGCCAGCAGCTGGCAGGGGTACAACTACGAGCAGTACTTC.

J is TRBJ2-7 and V is TRBV6-5; 8 bases line up with TRBD1. Trimming took 0 bases from V and 2 from J; bases not matched to a gene: 6. This CDR3 contains 16 residues. CDR1 and CDR2 from the germline V gene are MNHEY and SVGAGI. CDR3 amino acids: CASSYSLTGGTYEQYF. The DNA for the CDR3 is TGTGCCAGCAGTTACTCACTTACAGGGGGTACCTACGAGCAGTACTTC.

The rearrangement joins TRBV27 to TRBJ1-1; D perhaps matches TRBD1 (6 bases). The CDR3 covers 14 residues. V lost 8 bases to trimming and J lost 6 bases, with 19 bases between them. CDR1 and CDR2 from the germline V gene are MNHEY and SMNVEV (reference sequence). The CDR3 nucleotides are TGTGCCAGCCATGAACAGGGTAGGTACGCTGAAGCTTTCTTT. Amino acids: CASHEQGRYAEAFF.

The gene calls are TRBV5-4 and TRBJ2-6; 7 bases align to TRBD1. This CDR3 is 15 amino acids long. Germline values: CDR1 SGHNT, CDR2 YYREEE (reference sequence). The ends lost 2 bases at V and 2 bases at J; junction bases unmatched: 1. CDR3 DNA sequence: TGTGCCAGCAGCTTCACAGGGGCTGGGGCCAACGTCCTGACTTTC. Protein sequence: CASSFTGAGANVLTF.

The chain carries TRBV19 and TRBJ1-2; the D gene is possibly TRBD1 (5 bases). Looked up from germline, CDR1 is LNHDA and CDR2 is SQIVND (reference sequence). The CDR3 consists of 16 residues. Trimming cost V 1 base and J 6 bases, with 18 bases left between them. This CDR3 is CASSIGGTGRGDGYTF. The CDR3 coding sequence is TGTGCCAGTAGTATAGGTGGGACTGGAAGGGGAGATGGCTACACCTTC.

V and J are TRBV6-4 and TRBJ1-2; TRBD1 might be the D (5 bases). CDR1 MRHNA and CDR2 SNTAGT come from the germline V gene. V shed 2 bases and J shed 5 bases, with 9 bases lying between them. There are 13 residues in the CDR3. CDR3 protein: CASSDRQGYGYTF. CDR3 DNA sequence: TGTGCCAGCAGTGACAGGCAGGGTTATGGCTACACCTTC.

This chain connects TRBV6-1 to TRBJ1-1; D not certain. Germline V lookup: CDR1 MNHNS, CDR2 SASEGT. V shed 7 bases and J shed 1 base, with 13 bases lying between them. The CDR3 has 14 amino acids. CDR3 protein: CASTTSPGNTEAFF. The CDR3 DNA reads as TGTGCCAGCACCACCTCCCCAGGGAACACTGAAGCTTTCTTT.